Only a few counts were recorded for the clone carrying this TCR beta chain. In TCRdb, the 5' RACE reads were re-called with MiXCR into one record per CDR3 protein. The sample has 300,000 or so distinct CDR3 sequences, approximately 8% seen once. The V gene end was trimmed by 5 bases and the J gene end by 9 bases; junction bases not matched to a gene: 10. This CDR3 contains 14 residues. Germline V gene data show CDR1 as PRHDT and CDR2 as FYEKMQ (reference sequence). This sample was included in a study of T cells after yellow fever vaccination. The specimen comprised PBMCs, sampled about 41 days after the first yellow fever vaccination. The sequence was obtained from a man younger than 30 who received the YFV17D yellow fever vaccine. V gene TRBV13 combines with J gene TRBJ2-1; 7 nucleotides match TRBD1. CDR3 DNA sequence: TGTGCCAGCAGCGCCCTAGAAAGGGGGCCTGAGCAGTTCTTC. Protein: CASSALERGPEQFF.